The sequence of this T cell receptor beta chain was determined in a study of T cells after yellow fever vaccination. Turning to the study itself: SMART-Seq v4 Ultra Low Input prepared the low-cell-number fractions.

There are 16 residues in the CDR3. Trimming cost V 2 bases and J 4 bases, with 12 bases left between them. The germline V gene encodes CDR1 SGHTA and CDR2 FQGTGA. TCRdb reprocessed the 5' RACE reads with MiXCR, giving one entry per CDR3 protein. The sample lists about 240,000 distinct CDR3 sequences, less than 8.5% occurring once. General study results and limits: The booster saw the reappearance of most primary-vaccination clones (96% CD4, around 88% CD8). Abundant clonotypes from the bulk population could have been carried over as contaminants into FACS-sorted repertoires.

Worth noting for this clonotype: Its target is not known.

The chain has TRBV7-3 and TRBJ2-6; D is uncertain. This sequence originates from a man younger than 45 who received the YFV17D yellow fever vaccine. The starting material was CD4+ T cells sorted from PBMCs, obtained 15 days after the yellow fever booster vaccination. DNA of the CDR3: TGTGCCAGCAGCTTATCGGGCGTTGGGGGGGCCAACGTCCTGACTTTC. Protein sequence: CASSLSGVGGANVLTF. Based on the CDR3 plus reference TRBV7-3 and TRBJ2-6, the full variable domain is GAGVSQTPSNKVTEKGKYVELRCDPISGHTALYWYRQSLGQGPEFLIYFQGTGAADDSGLPNDRFFAVRPEGSVSTLKIQRTERGDSAVYLCASSLSGVGGANVLTFGAGSRLTVL.